Listed here are 5 T cell receptor beta chains from one sample, sequenced in a study of blood T cell repertoires in COVID-19. TCRdb keeps only in-frame clones here, not all; method: immunoSEQ multiplex PCR. This repertoire shows around 67,000 clones, around 86% found once; its top ten account for approximately 8%. The specimen was peripheral blood. Receptors originate from a man in his fifties with active COVID-19.

The rearrangement uses TRBV4-3 and TRBJ2-4, with a possible D match to TRBD1 (5 bases). Trimming removed 0 bases from V and 0 bases from J, with 9 bases in between. Germline CDR1 is LGHNA and CDR2 is YSLEER. This CDR3 spans 16 amino acids. The CDR3 DNA is TGCGCCAGCAGCCAAGACGTGGGGCTAGCCAAAAACATTCAGTACTTC. This gives the protein CASSQDVGLAKNIQYF.

The gene calls are TRBV28 and TRBJ1-1; 11 nucleotides match TRBD1. J lost 3 bases, V lost 1 base, and 10 bases had no gene match. The CDR3 is 18 residues long. The germline V gene encodes CDR1 MDHEN and CDR2 SYDVKM. CDR3 nucleotides: TGTGCCAGCAGTTTATTGGTTGCCGGGGACAGGGGGGACACTGAAGCTTTCTTT. Its protein is CASSLLVAGDRGDTEAFF.

This clone was seen just once. The chain employs TRBV19 and TRBJ2-5; 10 nucleotides line up with TRBD2. From germline, CDR1 is LNHDA and CDR2 SQIVND (reference sequence). The V gene end was trimmed by 4 bases and the J gene end by 2 bases; junction bases not matched to a gene: 7. The CDR3 has 16 amino acids. The CDR3 is CASSTWGTSAQETQYF. The DNA for the CDR3 is TGTGCCAGTAGTACGTGGGGGACTAGCGCGCAAGAGACCCAGTACTTC.

The chain is built from TRBV28 and TRBJ2-6, with D perhaps TRBD2 (5 bases). V was shortened by 8 bases and J by 0 bases, with 17 bases between the two germline ends. Germline-derived CDR1 and CDR2 are MDHEN and SYDVKM. This CDR3 comprises 17 residues. CDR3 sequence: CASGAREGNSGANVLTF. Here the CDR3 DNA reads TGTGCCAGCGGAGCCCGCGAGGGAAACTCTGGGGCCAACGTCCTGACTTTC. Variable domain in full (rest from reference TRBV28 and TRBJ2-6): DVKVTQSSRYLVKRTGEKVFLECVQDMDHENMFWYRQDPGLGLRLIYFSYDVKMKEKGDIPEGYSVSREKKERFSLILESASTNQTSMYLCASGAREGNSGANVLTFGAGSRLTVL.

The chain has TRBV9 and TRBJ1-2, with 9 bases identical to TRBD1. CDR3 length equals 15 residues. Germline CDR1 reads SGDLS; CDR2 reads YYNGEE. With V trimmed by 4 bases and J by 7 bases, 11 bases remained unmatched. CDR3 amino acids: CASSTRQGGIGGYTF. The CDR3 DNA follows: TGTGCCAGCAGCACCCGACAGGGGGGGATTGGTGGCTACACCTTC.